This T cell receptor (beta chain) is from a study of shared clonotypes between healthy human individuals (dated by TCRdb to about 2020). The study in broad terms: The cohort comprised a couple of women and a few men aged 18 to 49 years. Per donor, three plates each were used for CD4 naive and CD4 memory, two for CD8 naive, and one for CD8 memory. Leukapheresis yielded between about 0.94 and 9 billion PBMCs per donor. To increase sequencing depth and limit assay-specific biases, TCR repertoire library preparation and sequencing were carried out by different laboratories using diverse techniques. The study deeply sequenced blood TCR repertoires of five healthy adults to estimate repertoire size and the extent of clonotype sharing between individuals. Study-wide conclusions, independent of this receptor: Sampling was restricted to blood, and TCR repertoires in tissue are likely to differ from TCR repertoires in blood. Larger estimated clonotype richness was generally found for naive subsets than for memory subsets. Even with the large sequencing depth, rarefaction of the sorted-subset datasets indicated that sequencing was incomplete. Based on pairwise subsampling, the degree of clonotype sharing among donors was expected to be affected by sequencing depth. When several donors were compared, the shared fraction of clonotypes was roughly 5% for naive CD4, more than 3% for naive CD8, more than 2% for memory CD4, and 0.35% to 0.4% for memory CD8. The genetic and exposure-history diversity represented was limited by the small number of donors. Compared with non-shared clonotypes, the clonotypes found in all four sorted-subset donors had higher generation probabilities.

TCR CDR3 regions were amplified from genomic DNA by multiplex PCR using the deep immunoSEQ assay. For each cell subset, the extracted genomic DNA was distributed evenly across all wells of several immunoSEQ 96-well plates, and each plate served as one replicate. For sorted subsets, roughly 200 ng genomic DNA, equal to some 28,000 T cell genomes, was loaded into each replicate PCR. The purified libraries were quantified using a Qubit 3.0 fluorometer, sized with a Bioanalyzer 2100, and then quantified again using the KAPA Library Quantification kit. Every immunoSEQ 96-well plate was sequenced on a dedicated single-read 150-cycle Illumina NextSeq 550 flow cell. In the source study's methods: Because the immunoSEQ output held only junctional sequences and lacked quality scores, the filtering could not match the filtering applied to full-length reads. Sequences were annotated with PyIR, a Python wrapper for IgBLAST v1.9, and V/J genes and CDR3 were assigned using IMGT germline references. Any read was removed if the V/J assignment was weak (E-value above 1e-6), the CDR3 was missing, or the read contained stop codons, out-of-frame junctions, or ambiguous translated residues. V3J clonotypes were defined by identical inferred V gene, J gene, and CDR3 amino acid sequence. To compute the percentage overlap between repertoires, the number of shared unique clonotypes was divided by the size of the smaller repertoire. RTK rarefaction, the Chao1 estimator, and Recon v2.1 estimates of unobserved clonotypes were used to assess repertoire richness. OLGA was used to compute generation probabilities for all TCRbeta clonotypes that the gDNA method yielded from a handful of donors. Imported from immuneACCESS, the table was reduced by TCRdb to in-frame sequences with V and J called. These copies leave out some clones; in studies compared against another copy, an unresolved V gene accounts for under half, and the cause of the remainder is not known. D and trimming were read from the DNA, whereas the V and J calls and clone size are those reported in that table. This sample is represented by hundreds of thousands of clones; around 93% of them were singletons. The biggest ten clones account for about 25% of the sample.

CD8 naive samples were obtained by positive selection for CCR7 among CD45RO-negative cells, yielding a CD45RA+CCR7+ population from which TemRA cells were excluded. Healthy HIV-negative adults with no recently reported acute infections or vaccinations were included as donors. Every donor was a Caucasian adult living in Nashville, Tennessee, USA. After blood collection by leukapheresis, PBMCs were isolated using Ficoll-Histopaque density gradient centrifugation and then cryopreserved in the vapor phase of liquid nitrogen. Purity and quantity of every magnetically sorted T cell population were checked by analytical flow cytometry. From each sorted fraction, genomic DNA was isolated and quantified by UV absorbance on a Nanodrop 2000c. Via the germline V gene, CDR1 is SQVTM and CDR2 ANQGSEA. V trim: 0 bases; J trim: 7 bases; unmatched bases: 11. Including cysteine and phenylalanine, the CDR3 has 16 amino acids. Only the CDR3 DNA is retained, 48 bases long and in frame from the first base.

Remarks on this clone: No cognate antigen has been identified for it. Base qualities were left out, and no much larger clone turns up one base away.

The sample was naive CD8+ T cells sorted from blood. Explained via the paper, the cell subset or site label denotes: CD45RA+CCR7+. This TCR came from a man under 40 in good health. The sequence is built from TRBV29-1 and TRBJ2-3; TRBD1 agrees with 9 junctional bases. The nucleotide sequence reads as follows: TGCAGCGTTGAAGATGCCCCTCCGGGACAGGGTTATACGCAGTATTTT. Translated, it gives CSVEDAPPGQGYTQYF.